The rows below give T cell receptor beta chains drawn from one sample of a study of vaccination effects on CD4 cells after COVID-19. Only in-frame clones appear in the TCRdb table, and some are missing; sequencing was by immunoSEQ multiplex PCR. The top ten hold around 2.9% of the sample, which has tens of thousands of clones, approximately 72% seen once. The antigens these receptors bind are not known. The starting material was CD4+ T cells from PBMCs cultured without peptide, obtained before COVID-19 vaccination. The receptors here all came from a human donor who received a COVID-19 vaccine. The CDR3 runs from the conserved cysteine through the conserved F or W. For some rows the clone size is stated as once, few or many, or as a class when expanded; others skip it.

>TRBV6-5|NA|TRBJ2-7
CASSIWLYEQYF
>TRBV5-4|NA|TRBJ1-3
CASSPSGAGNTIYF
>TRBV25-1|NA|TRBJ1-3
CASSVTEGNTIYF
>TRBV5-5|NA|TRBJ1-1
CASRSGSGRTAEAFF
>TRBV6-1|NA|TRBJ1-5
CASSEAIMGGSEPQHF
>TRBV4-3|NA|TRBJ2-7
CASSQILAGGAYEQYF
>TRBV7-2|NA|TRBJ1-2
CASSLNPNYGYTF
>TRBV7-2|NA|TRBJ1-1
CASSSLTGNTEAFF
>TRBV27|NA|TRBJ2-7
CASSLRRYEQYF
>TRBV28|NA|TRBJ2-2
CASRQGPGPGELFF
>TRBV12-5|NA|TRBJ2-3
CASGLGDTQYF
>TRBV5-5|NA|TRBJ1-6
CASSFSRVQGHNSPLHF
>TRBV18|NA|TRBJ1-2
CASSPGESTRGYTF
>TRBV19|few|TRBJ2-7
CASQGQAYEQYF
>TRBV30|NA|TRBJ1-2
CARTPGTGSGYTF
>TRBV9|NA|TRBJ1-1
CASSVGMGDTEAFF
>TRBV3-1/TRBV3-2|NA|TRBJ1-5
CASSHPGNQPQHF